This T cell receptor (beta chain) was documented in a study of T cell repertoires in cytomegalovirus infection. Findings and limits, study-wide: Individuals carrying CMV plus the relevant HLA were identified by cumulative frequency of public TCR beta families. Ex vivo, HLA-C-restricted CMV-specific TCR beta clonotypes prevailed over the rest of the response.

About this clonotype: What it binds is not known.

Via MiXCR, TCRdb re-called the reads, giving one row per CDR3 protein. The sample holds roughly 19,000 distinct CDR3 sequences, around 43% seen once. This CDR3 has 14 amino acids. The V segment lost 6 bases and the J segment 3 bases; nucleotides outside the gene matches: 4. Germline V lookup: CDR1 MNHEY, CDR2 SMNVEV (reference sequence). The chain couples TRBV27 to TRBJ1-1; 10 bases agree with TRBD1. This receptor was identified in a human donor in good health (CMV status not recorded). Some clones in this sample may be carry-over from other donors' samples. Source: CD8+ T cells from cultured PBMCs, taken from culture after CMV antigen stimulation. CDR3: CASRDRGLDTEAFF. The CDR3 nucleotides are TGTGCCAGCAGGGACAGGGGGTTGGACACTGAAGCTTTCTTT.